This T cell receptor beta chain was identified during a study of radiotherapy plus CTLA-4 blockade in lung cancer. Study-level information: Disease control was achieved by over 25% of patients, and objective responses by around 17%.

With ipilimumab providing CTLA-4 blockade, focal radiation was administered to patients who had chemo-refractory metastatic non-small-cell lung cancer. The protocol was immunoSEQ multiplex PCR, while the TCRdb copy is restricted to in-frame clones and leaves out a portion. The table shows over 30,000 clones, with about 70% occurring only once. The CDR3 sequence is 15 residues long. With 5 bases clipped from V and 4 bases from J, the junction kept 8 bases outside the gene matches. For this clone: The antigen remains undetermined.

Study-wide results and caveats: Some TCR clones had been derived from tumors. These clones expanded in peripheral blood after radiotherapy plus ipilimumab.

Material: peripheral blood, obtained from a patient treated with radiotherapy plus ipilimumab. The rearrangement uses TRBV5-3 and TRBJ2-7; 11 bases line up with TRBD1. TRBV5-3 is treated as an ORF (open reading frame) with a function not yet certain. This receptor was taken from a human donor with non-small cell lung cancer whose response to radiotherapy plus ipilimumab could not be evaluated. The CDR3 sequence is CARRQRTGGEYEQYF. The CDR3 DNA reads TGTGCCAGAAGACAAAGGACAGGGGGCGAATACGAGCAGTACTTC.